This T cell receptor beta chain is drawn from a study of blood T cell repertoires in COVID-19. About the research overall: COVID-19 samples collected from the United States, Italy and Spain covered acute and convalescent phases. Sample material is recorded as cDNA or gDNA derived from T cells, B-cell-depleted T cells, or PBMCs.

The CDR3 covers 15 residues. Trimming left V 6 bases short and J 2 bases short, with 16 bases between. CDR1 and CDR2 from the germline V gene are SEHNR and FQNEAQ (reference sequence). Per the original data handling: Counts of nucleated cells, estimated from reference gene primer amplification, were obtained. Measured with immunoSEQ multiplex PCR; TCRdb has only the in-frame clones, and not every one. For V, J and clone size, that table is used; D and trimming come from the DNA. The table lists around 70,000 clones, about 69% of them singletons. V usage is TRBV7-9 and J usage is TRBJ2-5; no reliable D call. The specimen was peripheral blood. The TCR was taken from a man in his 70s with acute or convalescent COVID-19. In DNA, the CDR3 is TGTGCCAGCAGTCAAGTACCCCAGGATCAAGAGACCCAGTACTTC. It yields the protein CASSQVPQDQETQYF.